The source of this TCR beta chain is a study of blood T cell repertoires in COVID-19. Study-wide context: Acute and convalescent COVID-19 samples came from the United States, Italy and Spain. Sources were T cells, B-cell-depleted T cells, or PBMCs; the material itself was cDNA or gDNA.

The junction had 15 bases not matched to a gene; V was cut back by 2 bases and J by 9 bases. Germline lookup yields CDR1 SGHTA and CDR2 FQGNSA. CDR3 length equals 17 residues. Clones were read by immunoSEQ multiplex PCR, and TCRdb kept only the in-frame ones, dropping some. The table shows roughly 80,000 clones, with around 90% occurring only once. The V call is TRBV7-2, the J call TRBJ2-1, with 8 bases fitting TRBD2. The origin of this receptor is an elderly woman with acute or convalescent COVID-19. The specimen sequenced was peripheral blood. The CDR3 sequence: CASSLTPGGGFFAEQFF. The CDR3, as DNA: TGTGCCAGCAGCTTAACCCCGGGCGGGGGGTTTTTTGCTGAGCAGTTCTTC.